The clone carrying this TCR beta chain was seen once. The antigen is undetermined. These data are taken from a study of T cell responses to AZD1222 COVID-19 vaccine. Regarding the study as a whole: Donors were chiefly white British, with a greater number of females, and clonal diversity was perhaps underestimated. Only a handful of people who got AZD1222 tested seropositive at baseline. Spike-specific TCR breadth rose after two AZD1222 doses, and depth rose as well. Unmutated regions of variants are reportedly targeted by nearly half of spike-specific TCRs.

This CDR3 is built from 16 residues. The J segment lost 5 bases and the V segment lost 0 bases, leaving 8 bases of the junction unmatched. Germline V gene lookup returns CDR1 LGHNT and CDR2 FRNRAP. TCRdb's copy holds only in-frame clones and misses some; the assay was immunoSEQ multiplex PCR. The table lists about 100,000 clones, 89% of them singletons, with 18% in the top ten. The clonotype comes from an adult in good health. Here the sequenced sample was peripheral blood, taken on day 0 of AZD1222 vaccination. The chain carries TRBV12-5 and TRBJ2-5; 8 bases line up with TRBD1. The chain's CDR3 is CASGLVLSGGMETQYF. The CDR3 DNA reads TGTGCTAGTGGTTTGGTACTGTCAGGGGGCATGGAGACCCAGTACTTC.